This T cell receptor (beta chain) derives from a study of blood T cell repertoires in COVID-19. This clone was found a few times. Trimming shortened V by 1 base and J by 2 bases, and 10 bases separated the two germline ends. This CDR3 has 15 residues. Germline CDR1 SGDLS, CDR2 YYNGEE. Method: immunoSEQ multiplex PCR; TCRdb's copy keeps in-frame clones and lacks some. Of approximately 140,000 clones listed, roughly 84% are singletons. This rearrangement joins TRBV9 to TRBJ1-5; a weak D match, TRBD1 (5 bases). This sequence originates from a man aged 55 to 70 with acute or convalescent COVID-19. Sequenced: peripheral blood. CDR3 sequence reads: CASSVSDSRNQPQHF. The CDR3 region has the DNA TGTGCCAGCAGCGTATCCGACAGTCGCAATCAGCCCCAGCATTTT.